The next 24 T cell receptor beta chains were all read from a single sample in a study of molecular identifiers for immune sequencing clone quantification. TCRdb independently ran MiXCR on the PCR reads; one entry per CDR3 protein. The data hold about 98,000 distinct CDR3 sequences, with under 40% observed a single time. The sequenced sample consisted of naive CD8+ T cells from blood, with Jurkat cell RNA spiked in. Subset defined: FACS-sorted CD8+CD4-CCR7+CD45RA+ naive T cells. These receptors came from a human donor in good health. Some libraries in this study had Jurkat cell RNA spiked in.

This clonotype occurred a few times. The rearrangement uses TRBV10-2 and TRBJ1-5; 7 bases align to TRBD1. V was clipped by 6 bases and J by 3 bases; unmatched bases: 8. Per germline, CDR1 WSHSY and CDR2 SAAADI. CDR3 length equals 15 residues. The CDR3 coding sequence is TGCGCCAGCAGAAAGCGACAGGGTAACAATCAGCCCCAGCATTTT. Translating gives CASRKRQGNNQPQHF.

The chain has TRBV7-2 and TRBJ2-1; the D is unclear. The germline V gene has CDR1 SGHTA and CDR2 FQGNSA. Trimming removed 2 bases at V and 5 bases at J, with 7 bases between. This CDR3 contains 13 residues. This CDR3 is CASSLSGNNEQFF. CDR3 in DNA: TGTGCCAGCAGCTTATCCGGAAACAATGAGCAGTTCTTC.

This clonotype was seen many times. The chain has TRBV15 and TRBJ2-5; D gene unclear. V lost 1 base to trimming and J lost 4 bases, with 4 bases between them. The CDR3 sequence is 12 residues long. CDR1 and CDR2 from the germline V gene are LNHNV and YYDKDF (reference sequence). Here the CDR3 reads CATSRVLETQYF. For the CDR3, the DNA is TGTGCCACCAGCAGAGTCTTAGAGACCCAGTACTTC. Based on the CDR3 plus reference TRBV15 and TRBJ2-5, the full variable domain is DAMVIQNPRYQVTQFGKPVTLSCSQTLNHNVMYWYQQKSSQAPKLLFHYYDKDFNNEADTPDNFQSRRPNTSFCFLDIRSPGLGDTAMYLCATSRVLETQYFGPGTRLLVL.

The sample holds one count of this clonotype. A much larger clone lies one base from this, so it may be a read error. The rearrangement joins TRBV20-1 to TRBJ2-3, with D perhaps assigned TRBD1 or TRBD2 (5 bases each). Germline V gene sequence: CDR1 DFQATT, CDR2 SNEGSKA (reference sequence). The CDR3 is 13 residues long. This CDR3 is CCALGDSTDTQYF. The CDR3 coding sequence is TGCTGTGCTTTAGGGGACAGCACAGATACGCAGTATTTT.

The chain couples TRBV4-2 to TRBJ2-7, with a possible D match to TRBD1 (6 bases). V was pared by 0 bases and J by 5 bases, with 8 bases between. The CDR3 has 13 residues. Germline V gene data show CDR1 as LGHNA and CDR2 as YNFKEQ. Written as DNA, the CDR3 is TGTGCCAGCAGCCAAGATTCAGGGGACGAGCAGTACTTC. It codes for CASSQDSGDEQYF.

This clonotype was found a few times. V usage is TRBV12-3 or TRBV12-4 and J usage is TRBJ1-4; D unclear. The CDR3 is made up of 17 amino acids. Trimming left V 6 bases short and J 0 bases short, with 17 bases between. DNA of the CDR3: TGTGCCAGCAGGTCCCCCAAGGGTGCACCAACTAATGAAAAACTGTTTTTT. It translates to CASRSPKGAPTNEKLFF.

This clonotype was detected a few times. The chain recombines TRBV28 with TRBJ2-3; a possible D gene is TRBD1 (6 bases). This CDR3 has 16 amino acids. The V gene lost 3 bases and the J gene lost 0 bases, with 13 bases spanning the gap. CDR1 is MDHEN, CDR2 SYDVKM, per germline. The CDR3 region has the DNA TGTGCCAGCAGTTTGGGGGCATCTGCTAGCACAGATACGCAGTATTTT. This codes for CASSLGASASTDTQYF.

This clonotype was counted a few times. The chain has TRBV19 and TRBJ2-5; 13 bases agree with TRBD2. The CDR3 consists of 20 residues. With V trimmed by 3 bases and J by 2 bases, 15 bases remained unmatched. Germline V lookup: CDR1 LNHDA, CDR2 SQIVND (reference sequence). The CDR3 nucleotides read TGTGCCAGTAGTATTCAGCCTACTAGCGGGAGGGCCCGGGTACAAGAGACCCAGTACTTC. Translating it yields CASSIQPTSGRARVQETQYF.

Only a few counts were recorded for this clonotype. The chain recombines TRBV28 with TRBJ2-7; D remains unclear. Trimming shortened V by 6 bases and J by 7 bases, and 10 bases separated the two germline ends. This CDR3 is 11 amino acids long. In germline, CDR1 is MDHEN, CDR2 SYDVKM. CDR3 region: CASSLSIEQYF. CDR3 DNA sequence: TGTGCCAGCAGCCTATCGATAGAGCAGTACTTC.

This clonotype was picked up one time. The missing conserved phenylalanine or tryptophan at the end of this CDR3 makes a read error likely. The chain has TRBV20-1 and TRBJ1-6; no reliable D call. Per germline, CDR1 DFQATT and CDR2 SNEGSKA (reference sequence). The CDR3 is made up of 13 amino acids. Trimming left V 6 bases short and J 9 bases short, with 15 bases between. CDR3 protein: CSALGLGISPLHY. The CDR3 coding sequence is TGCAGTGCCCTAGGGCTGGGGATTTCACCCCTCCACTAT.

The chain uses TRBV11-2 and TRBJ1-4; D is unresolved. This CDR3 is 15 amino acids long. CDR1 and CDR2 (germline): SGHAT, FQNNGV. V was pared by 2 bases and J by 3 bases, with 10 bases between. The CDR3 spells CASSLKIGPNEKLFF. The CDR3 bases are TGTGCCAGCAGCTTAAAAATTGGGCCTAATGAAAAACTGTTTTTT.

The rearrangement uses TRBV5-6 and TRBJ2-7; weak D call: TRBD1 (6 bases). The germline gives CDR1 SGHDT, CDR2 YYEEEE. Between the trimmed V and J ends, which lost 10 bases and 1 base, there was a span of 18 bases. The CDR3 is made up of 14 amino acids. The CDR3 here is CACIPQGYSYEQYF. DNA for the CDR3: TGTGCCTGTATCCCCCAGGGGTATTCCTACGAGCAGTACTTC.

The chain combines TRBV27 with TRBJ2-3; no firm D call. The CDR3 runs 16 residues. The V end lost 5 bases, the J end lost 5 bases, and 20 bases lay between the germline ends. The germline V gene has CDR1 MNHEY and CDR2 SMNVEV (reference sequence). Here the CDR3 DNA reads TGTGCCAGCAGTCTTGGTGAGCTGACCTGGGGAGATACGCAGTATTTT. Residues: CASSLGELTWGDTQYF.

This clonotype has a count of ten or more. The gene calls are TRBV7-8 and TRBJ2-7; the D gene is possibly TRBD1 (5 bases). V was clipped by 3 bases and J by 3 bases, with 12 bases between them. The CDR3 runs 14 residues. Germline CDR1 is SGHVS and CDR2 is FQNEAQ. This chain's CDR3 is CASSLSVDSYEQYF. DNA for the CDR3: TGTGCCAGCAGCTTGTCGGTCGACAGCTACGAGCAGTACTTC.

A word on this clonotype: Possible read error: a much larger clone is one base away. No conserved phenylalanine or tryptophan ends this CDR3, so it is likely a read error. J is TRBJ2-7 and V is TRBV2; TRBD2 aligns across 7 bases. The CDR3 covers 17 residues. Trimming at V came to 6 bases and at J to 2 bases, leaving 16 bases not matched to a gene. From germline, CDR1 is SNHLY and CDR2 FYNNEI. The CDR3 loop is CASRGRGGSFVPYEQYL. The CDR3 region has the DNA TGTGCCAGCAGGGGGAGAGGCGGGAGCTTTGTCCCCTACGAGCAGTACCTC.

For this clonotype: This could be a read error, since a much larger clone is one nucleotide away. This chain joins TRBV6-5 and TRBJ2-2, with 7 bases matching TRBD1. The CDR3 totals 17 residues. The germline CDR1 and CDR2 sequences are MNHEY and SVGAGI. The CDR3 nucleotides are TGTGCCAGCAGCCATTTTTCCGGGACAGCGAACACCGGGGAGCTGTCTTTT. This gives the protein CASSHFSGTANTGELSF.

Details on this clonotype: With a much larger clone just one base away, this may be a read error. The rearrangement joins TRBV6-1 to TRBJ2-7; D is uncertain. The better agreement between TRBJ2-1 and the DNA end casts doubt on the J call. CDR3 size: 14 residues. From germline, CDR1 is MNHNS and CDR2 SASEGT. CDR3 loop: CASSEVDLEDEQFF. CDR3 sequence (DNA): TGTGCCAGCAGTGAAGTTGATCTTGAGGACGAGCAGTTCTTC.

The chain employs TRBV6-1 and TRBJ2-7; D is unresolved. The CDR3 totals 12 residues. Per the germline V gene, CDR1 is MNHNS and CDR2 is SASEGT. Trimming pared 10 bases from V and 0 bases from J, leaving 10 bases between. The CDR3 sequence is CATSRFSYEQYF. CDR3 DNA sequence: TGTGCCACCAGCCGGTTCTCCTACGAGCAGTACTTC.

The chain carries TRBV6-2 or TRBV6-3 and TRBJ2-5; TRBD1 might be the D (5 bases). CDR1 is MNHEY, CDR2 SVGEGT, per germline. The CDR3 extends over 13 amino acids. The V end was cut by 7 bases, the J end by 5 bases, with 14 bases between. DNA of the CDR3: TGTGCCAGCAACCAGGGTACGACGGAGACCCAGTACTTC. Protein product: CASNQGTTETQYF.

This rearrangement joins TRBV28 to TRBJ2-7; perhaps TRBD2 as D (6 bases). Trimming took 3 bases from V and 6 from J, leaving 18 bases between them. The CDR3 is 15 residues long. From germline, CDR1 is MDHEN and CDR2 SYDVKM. CDR3 loop: CASSFRVTRYGEQYF. The CDR3, as DNA: TGTGCCAGCAGTTTCCGTGTGACTAGATACGGCGAGCAGTACTTC.

This clonotype was seen more than once but under ten times. The chain links TRBV4-1 to TRBJ2-7; TRBD2 aligns across 9 bases. The V gene end was trimmed by 0 bases and the J gene end by 2 bases; junction bases not matched to a gene: 2. The CDR3 runs 15 residues. The germline gives CDR1 MGHRA, CDR2 YSYEKL. In DNA form, the CDR3 reads TGCGCCAGCAGCCAAGAAGCGGGAGGACCCTACGAGCAGTACTTC. Amino acids: CASSQEAGGPYEQYF.

The chain couples TRBV13 to TRBJ2-7; 9 nucleotides match TRBD1. This CDR3 is 14 amino acids long. J lost 4 bases, V lost 2 bases, and 3 bases had no gene match. Germline V gene data show CDR1 as PRHDT and CDR2 as FYEKMQ (reference sequence). DNA of the CDR3: TGTGCCAGCAGCTTATCACAGGGGGCGTACGAGCAGTACTTC. Protein: CASSLSQGAYEQYF.

V and J are TRBV27 and TRBJ2-7; D gene unclear. V was trimmed by 6 bases and J by 2 bases, leaving 14 bases between them. The CDR3 runs to 14 residues. Germline CDR1 and CDR2: MNHEY and SMNVEV (reference sequence). CDR3 bases: TGTGCCAGCAGCCCAGGCGTGCTTCCCTACGAGCAGTACTTC. Its translation is CASSPGVLPYEQYF.

This clonotype was found a few times. In nucleotides, the CDR3 is TGTGCCAGCAGCCAAGGTGGGGTAAGCGAGCAGTACTTC. Translating gives CASSQGGVSEQYF. The rearrangement joins TRBV14 to TRBJ2-7; D gene ambiguous. The CDR3 extends over 13 amino acids. The germline V gene has CDR1 SGHDN and CDR2 FVKESK. V lost 1 base, J lost 6 bases, and 10 bases lay in between.